This is a list of T cell receptor beta chains from one sample in a study of molecular identifiers for immune sequencing clone quantification. TCRdb reprocessed the PCR reads with MiXCR, giving one entry per CDR3 protein. The table includes 460,000 or so distinct CDR3 sequences, about 21% detected once. Material: naive CD8+ T cells from blood, with Jurkat cell RNA spiked in. These receptors all come from a human donor in good health. Some libraries in this study had Jurkat cell RNA spiked in. Each CDR3 is given with its conserved first and last residue. A D gene is named only where the DNA matches it firmly. Not all rows give a size; the values are once, few, many and, for expanded clones, a class.

j_call d_call v_call clone_size cdr3_nt cdr3_aa
TRBJ2-1 TRBD1 TRBV6-2/TRBV6-3 NA TGTGCCAGCAGTTACAGCGCCGGGACAGGGTTTTATGAGCAGTTCTTC CASSYSAGTGFYEQFF
TRBJ2-5 TRBD2 TRBV12-5 NA TGTGCTAGTGCTTTAGCGGGAGGGCCCTCGGAGACCCAGTACTTC CASALAGGPSETQYF
TRBJ1-4 NA TRBV12-3/TRBV12-4 many TGTGCCAGCACCGACCCGGGGGAGGGTAATGAAAAACTGTTTTTT CASTDPGEGNEKLFF
TRBJ2-2 NA TRBV5-1 once TGCGCCAGCAGCGCGACTAGTTATCGGAGCACCGGGGAGCTGTTTTTT CASSATSYRSTGELFF
TRBJ2-7 TRBD2 TRBV5-1 many TGCGCCAGCAGCTTAGGGACTAGCGGACTCTACGAGCAGTACTTC CASSLGTSGLYEQYF
TRBJ2-3 NA TRBV7-3 many TGTGCCAGCAGCTTAATGGGCAGGGTCTCAGATACGCAGTATTTT CASSLMGRVSDTQYF
TRBJ1-1 NA TRBV6-5 few TGTGCCAGCAGTTACGGAAGTGGTGTGGGCACTGAAGCTTTCTTT CASSYGSGVGTEAFF
TRBJ1-5 NA TRBV7-6 few TGTGCCAGCAGCTCCGGTGGGGAGCCCCAGCATTTT CASSSGGEPQHF
TRBJ1-3 NA TRBV19 few TGTGCCAGTAGTATGGACACCTACTCTGGAAACACCATATATTTT CASSMDTYSGNTIYF
TRBJ2-7 TRBD1 TRBV4-1 many TGCGCCAGCAGCCAAACGGACAGGGCGTCCTACGAGCAGTACTTC CASSQTDRASYEQYF
TRBJ1-1 NA TRBV29-1 many TGCAGTGGGGACTCCACCCAAGCTTTCTTT CSGDSTQAFF
TRBJ1-5 NA TRBV3-2 once TGTGCCAGCAGCCGGGACAGGGGAAATCAGCCCCAGCATTTT CASSRDRGNQPQHF
TRBJ2-5 NA TRBV27 many TGTGCCAGCGGGGGAGAGACCCAGTACTTC CASGGETQYF
TRBJ2-3 TRBD2 TRBV27 NA TGTGCCAGCAGTTATTCGCGAGCGGGAGAGGTGAAGCCCCGCACAGATACGCAGTATTTT CASSYSRAGEVKPRTDTQYF
TRBJ1-2 NA TRBV9 NA TGTGCCAGCTCCCGATCCCAGGGATATGGCTACACCTTC CASSRSQGYGYTF
TRBJ2-7 NA TRBV5-6 few TGTGCCAGCAGTTCCGGGGCCCCGGAGCAGTACTTC CASSSGAPEQYF
TRBJ1-5 NA TRBV27 few TGTGCCAGCAGTTATTCCGCGGGGAACAATCAGCCCCAGCATTTT CASSYSAGNNQPQHF
TRBJ2-7 TRBD2 TRBV28 few TGTGCCAGCAGTTTAACTAGCGGAGGCGAGCAGTACTTC CASSLTSGGEQYF
TRBJ2-2 NA TRBV29-1 many TGCAGCGTTTCGGGACACAAGAACACCGGGGAGCTGTTTTTT CSVSGHKNTGELFF
TRBJ2-2 NA TRBV6-2/TRBV6-3 few TGTGCCAGCAGTTACTCTGGGGCAGCCGGGGAGCTGTTTTTT CASSYSGAAGELFF
TRBJ1-1 NA TRBV5-8 few TGTGCCAGCAGCCCCCCTATTGTAGGGGCGAACACTGAAGCTTTCTTT CASSPPIVGANTEAFF
TRBJ2-5 NA TRBV11-2 many TGTGCCAGCAGCTTAGCGGCGGGAATGAAGACCCAGTACTTC CASSLAAGMKTQYF
TRBJ2-5 NA TRBV23-1 many TGCGCCAGCAGTCACCCACAGACAGAGGGGAGCCAAGAGACCCAGTACTTC CASSHPQTEGSQETQYF
TRBJ1-1 NA TRBV29-1 few TGCAGCGTGCTGGATGTGGAAGCTTTCTTT CSVLDVEAFF
TRBJ1-2 TRBD1 TRBV27 NA TGTGCCAGCAGTTTATCCGGACAGGGCTTAGATGGCTACACCTTC CASSLSGQGLDGYTF
TRBJ1-1 NA TRBV7-9 NA TGTGCCTGCAGCTTAAGCCAGGGAATGAACACTGAAGCTTTCTTT CACSLSQGMNTEAFF
TRBJ1-1 NA TRBV7-6 NA TGTGCCAGCAGCTCCCGGGACGGTGAAGCTTTCTTT CASSSRDGEAFF
TRBJ1-1 TRBD1 TRBV6-2/TRBV6-3 many TGTGCCAGCAGTCAACAGGGGGCTGGTGAAGCTTTCTTT CASSQQGAGEAFF
TRBJ2-3 NA TRBV4-3 NA TGCGCCAGCGGCCAAGAGAGGGCAAGCACAGATACGCAGTATTTT CASGQERASTDTQYF
TRBJ2-1 NA TRBV24-1 many TGTGCCACTGCTCGATCGGATCGGCAGTTCTTC CATARSDRQFF
TRBJ1-2 NA TRBV28 few TGTGCCAGCAGTTTTCGGTCAGACAACTATGGCTACACCTTC CASSFRSDNYGYTF
TRBJ1-1 TRBD1 TRBV20-1 few TGCAGTGCTAGTCCAACAGGGGTAGACACTGAAGCTTTCTTT CSASPTGVDTEAFF
TRBJ2-7 TRBD2 TRBV20-1 many TGCAGTGCTAGCGCGCGGGAGGCTCTCTCCTACGAGCAGTACTTC CSASAREALSYEQYF
TRBJ2-5 NA TRBV5-1 many TGCGCCAGCAGCTTGGAGGAAGAGACCCAGTACTTC CASSLEEETQYF
TRBJ1-2 NA TRBV13 few TGTGCCAGCAGCTCCGTAGGGCAGGGTGGGGCCGGCTACGCCTTC CASSSVGQGGAGYAF
TRBJ2-3 NA TRBV7-6 many TGTGCCAGCAGCTTAGCTAACGAGGATACGCAGTATTTT CASSLANEDTQYF
TRBJ1-1 NA TRBV5-6 many TGTGCCAGCAGCTTACATTCGGGGACTGAAGCTTTCTTT CASSLHSGTEAFF
TRBJ2-1 NA TRBV29-1 NA TGCAGCGTTGAAGTCTCGCTAGATTACAATGAGCTGTTCTTC CSVEVSLDYNELFF
TRBJ2-7 NA TRBV4-3 NA TGCGCCAGCAGCCAAGGATTGGGGCGTGTGTACGAGCAGTACTTC CASSQGLGRVYEQYF
TRBJ2-1 TRBD2 TRBV4-3 NA TGCGCCAGCAGCCAAGATAATGACCTAGCGGGGTACAATGAGCAGTTCTTC CASSQDNDLAGYNEQFF
TRBJ2-3 TRBD2 TRBV19 many TGTGCCAGTAGTACGATTAGCGGGGGGGCCTTCCCAGATACGCAGTATTTT CASSTISGGAFPDTQYF
TRBJ2-5 TRBD1 TRBV7-9 few TGTGCCAGCAGTCAGAACAGGGGACAAGGGACCCAGTACTTC CASSQNRGQGTQYF
TRBJ2-1 NA TRBV27 few TGTGCCAGCAGTTTCTCTCCGGGAGCCAATGAGCAGTTCTTC CASSFSPGANEQFF
TRBJ1-5 NA TRBV19 NA TGTGCCAGTAGTATCGCCCTTAAGACCAATCAGCCCCAGCATTTT CASSIALKTNQPQHF
TRBJ2-5 NA TRBV7-9 NA TGTGCCAGCAGACCAAATATCCGGGGCCAAGAGACCCAGTACTTC CASRPNIRGQETQYF
TRBJ2-3 TRBD2 TRBV25-1 many TGTGCCAGCAGTGGCCTCCGGACTAGCGGGAGGACGACAGATACGCAGTATTTT CASSGLRTSGRTTDTQYF
TRBJ2-7 NA TRBV3-1 few TGTGCCAGCAGCCAAGTCCAGGGATTTCCAACTAACGAGCAGTACTTC CASSQVQGFPTNEQYF
TRBJ2-2 TRBD1 TRBV20-1 many TGCAGTGCTCACGACAGGGGCGCCGGGGAGCTGTTTTTT CSAHDRGAGELFF
TRBJ2-7 NA TRBV19 many TGTGCCAGTAGTATAGATGGGGCCTGGGAGCAGTACTTC CASSIDGAWEQYF
TRBJ2-5 NA TRBV20-1 many TGCAGTGCTAGAGGGCAGGGTACTCAACAGACCCAGTACTTC CSARGQGTQQTQYF
TRBJ2-2 TRBD2 TRBV20-1 NA TGCAGTGCTAGGGACTACCCGGGGCGGGGGGCCGAGGAGCTGTTTTTT CSARDYPGRGAEELFF